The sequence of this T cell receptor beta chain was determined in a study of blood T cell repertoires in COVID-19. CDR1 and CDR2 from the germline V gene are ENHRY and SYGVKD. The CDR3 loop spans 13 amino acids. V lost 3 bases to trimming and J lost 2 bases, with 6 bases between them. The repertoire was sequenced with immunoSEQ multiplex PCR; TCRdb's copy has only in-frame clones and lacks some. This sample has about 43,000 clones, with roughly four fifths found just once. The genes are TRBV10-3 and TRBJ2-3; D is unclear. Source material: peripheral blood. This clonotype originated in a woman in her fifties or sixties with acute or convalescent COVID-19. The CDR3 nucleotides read TGTGCCATCAGTGATAGTTTCACAGATACGCAGTATTTT. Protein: CAISDSFTDTQYF.